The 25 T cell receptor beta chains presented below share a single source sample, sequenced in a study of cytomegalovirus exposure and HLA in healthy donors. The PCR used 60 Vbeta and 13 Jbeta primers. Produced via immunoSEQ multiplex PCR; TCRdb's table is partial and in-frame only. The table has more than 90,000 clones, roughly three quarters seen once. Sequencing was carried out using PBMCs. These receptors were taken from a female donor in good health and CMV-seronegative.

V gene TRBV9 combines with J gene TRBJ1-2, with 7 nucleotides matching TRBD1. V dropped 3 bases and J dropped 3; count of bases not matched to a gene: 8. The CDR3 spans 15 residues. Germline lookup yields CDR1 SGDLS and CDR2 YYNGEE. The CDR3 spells CASSEGHRGDYGYTF. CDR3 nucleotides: TGTGCCAGCAGCGAGGGCCACAGGGGCGACTATGGCTACACCTTC.

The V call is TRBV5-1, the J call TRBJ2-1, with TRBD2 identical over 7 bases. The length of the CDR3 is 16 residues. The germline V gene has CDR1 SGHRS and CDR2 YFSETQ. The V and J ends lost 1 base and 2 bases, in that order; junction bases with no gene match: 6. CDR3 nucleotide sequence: TGCGCCAGCAGCTTGAAGCGGGGCGAAACCTACAATGAGCAGTTCTTC. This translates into CASSLKRGETYNEQFF.

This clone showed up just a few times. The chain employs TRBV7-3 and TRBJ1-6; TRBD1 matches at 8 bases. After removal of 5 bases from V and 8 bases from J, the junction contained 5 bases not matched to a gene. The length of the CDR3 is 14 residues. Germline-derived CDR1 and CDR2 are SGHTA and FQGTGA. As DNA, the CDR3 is TGTGCCAGCAGCGCCGGACAGGGATATTCACCCCTCCACTTT. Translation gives CASSAGQGYSPLHF.

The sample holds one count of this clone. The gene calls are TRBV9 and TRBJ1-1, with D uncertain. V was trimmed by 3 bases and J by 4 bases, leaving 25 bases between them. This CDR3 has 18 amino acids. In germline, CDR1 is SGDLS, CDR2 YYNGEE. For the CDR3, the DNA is TGTGCCAGCAGCGCTCGACCCCGGGGAGGGAGCAAAGTCACTGAAGCTTTCTTT. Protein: CASSARPRGGSKVTEAFF.

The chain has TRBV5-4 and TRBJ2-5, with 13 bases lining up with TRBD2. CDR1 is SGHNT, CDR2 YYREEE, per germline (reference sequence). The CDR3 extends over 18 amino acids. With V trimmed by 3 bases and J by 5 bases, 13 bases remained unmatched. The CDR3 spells CASSSGLAGSRGGETQYF. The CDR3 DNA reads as TGTGCCAGCAGCTCGGGACTAGCGGGGTCGAGGGGAGGGGAGACCCAGTACTTC.

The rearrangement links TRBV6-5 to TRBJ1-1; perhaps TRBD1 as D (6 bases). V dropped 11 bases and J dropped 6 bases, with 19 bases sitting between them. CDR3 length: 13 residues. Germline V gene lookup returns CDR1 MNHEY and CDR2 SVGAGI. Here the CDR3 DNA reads TGTGCCGCATATAGGGGGGGAACTTCTGAAGCTTTCTTT. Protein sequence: CAAYRGGTSEAFF.

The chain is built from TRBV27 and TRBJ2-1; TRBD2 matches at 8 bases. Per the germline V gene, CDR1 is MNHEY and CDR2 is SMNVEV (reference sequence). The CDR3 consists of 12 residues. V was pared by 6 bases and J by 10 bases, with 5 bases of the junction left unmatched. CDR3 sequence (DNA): TGTGCCAGCAGCGGGGGGGTGAGGGAGCAGTTCTTC. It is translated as CASSGGVREQFF.

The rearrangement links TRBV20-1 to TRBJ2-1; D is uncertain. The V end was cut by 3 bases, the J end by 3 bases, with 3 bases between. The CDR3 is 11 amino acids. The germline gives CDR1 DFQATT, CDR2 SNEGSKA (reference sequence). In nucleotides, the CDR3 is TGCAGTGCTAGTAGCTACAATGAGCAGTTCTTC. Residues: CSASSYNEQFF.

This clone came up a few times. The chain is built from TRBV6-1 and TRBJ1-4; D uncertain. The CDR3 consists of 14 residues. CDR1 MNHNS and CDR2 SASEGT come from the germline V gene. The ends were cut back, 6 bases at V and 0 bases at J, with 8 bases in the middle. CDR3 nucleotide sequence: TGTGCCAGCAGCCTGACATCAACTAATGAAAAACTGTTTTTT. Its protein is CASSLTSTNEKLFF.

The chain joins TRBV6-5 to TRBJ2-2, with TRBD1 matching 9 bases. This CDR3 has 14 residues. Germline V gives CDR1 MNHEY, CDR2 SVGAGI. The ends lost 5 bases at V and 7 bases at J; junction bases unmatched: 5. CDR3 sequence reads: CASSVTGGNGELFF. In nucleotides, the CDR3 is TGTGCCAGCAGTGTGACAGGGGGGAACGGGGAGCTGTTTTTT.

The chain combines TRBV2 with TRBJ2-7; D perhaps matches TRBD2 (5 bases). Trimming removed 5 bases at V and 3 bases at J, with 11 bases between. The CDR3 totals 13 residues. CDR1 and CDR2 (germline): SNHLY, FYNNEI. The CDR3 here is CASSSPGLYEQYF. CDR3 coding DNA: TGTGCCAGCAGTTCCCCTGGACTCTACGAGCAGTACTTC.

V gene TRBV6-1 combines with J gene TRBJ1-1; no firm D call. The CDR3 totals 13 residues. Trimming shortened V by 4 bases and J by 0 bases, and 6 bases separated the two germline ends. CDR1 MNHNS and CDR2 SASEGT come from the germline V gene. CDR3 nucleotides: TGTGCCAGCAGTGTAAATTTGAACACTGAAGCTTTCTTT. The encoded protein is CASSVNLNTEAFF.

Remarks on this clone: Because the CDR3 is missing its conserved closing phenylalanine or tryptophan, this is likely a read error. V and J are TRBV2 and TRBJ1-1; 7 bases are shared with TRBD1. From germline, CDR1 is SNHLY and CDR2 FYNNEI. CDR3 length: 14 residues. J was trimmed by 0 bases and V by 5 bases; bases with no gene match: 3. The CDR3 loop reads CASSRQGLNTEAFL. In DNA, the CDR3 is TGTGCCAGCAGTCGACAGGGTTTGAACACTGAAGCTTTCCTT.

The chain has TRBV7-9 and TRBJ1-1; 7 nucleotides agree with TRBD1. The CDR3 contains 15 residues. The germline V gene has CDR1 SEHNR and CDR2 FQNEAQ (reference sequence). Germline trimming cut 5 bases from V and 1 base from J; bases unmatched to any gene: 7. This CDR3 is CASSPPGGKNTEAFF. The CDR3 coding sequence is TGTGCCAGCAGCCCGCCAGGGGGAAAGAACACTGAAGCTTTCTTT. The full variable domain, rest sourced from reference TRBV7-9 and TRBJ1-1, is DTGVSQNPRHKITKRGQNVTFRCDPISEHNRLYWYRQTLGQGPEFLTYFQNEAQLEKSRLLSDRFSAERPKGSFSTLEIQRTEQGDSAMYLCASSPPGGKNTEAFFGQGTRLTVV.

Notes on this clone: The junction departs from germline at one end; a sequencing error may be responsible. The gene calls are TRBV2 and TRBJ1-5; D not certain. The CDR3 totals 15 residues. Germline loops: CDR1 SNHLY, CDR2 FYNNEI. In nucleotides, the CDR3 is TGTGCCAGCAGTGAATCCGTGGGAGTAAATCGGCCCCAGCATTTT. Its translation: CASSESVGVNRPQHF.

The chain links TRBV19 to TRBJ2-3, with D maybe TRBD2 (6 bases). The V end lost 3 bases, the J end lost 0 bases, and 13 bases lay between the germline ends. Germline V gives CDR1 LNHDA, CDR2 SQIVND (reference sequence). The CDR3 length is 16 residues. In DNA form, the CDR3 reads TGTGCCAGTAGTATCGCGGGACTTCCTAGCACAGATACGCAGTATTTT. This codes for CASSIAGLPSTDTQYF. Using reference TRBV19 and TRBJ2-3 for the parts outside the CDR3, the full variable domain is DGGITQSPKYLFRKEGQNVTLSCEQNLNHDAMYWYRQDPGQGLRLIYYSQIVNDFQKGDIAEGYSVSREKKESFPLTVTSAQKNPTAFYLCASSIAGLPSTDTQYFGPGTRLTVL.

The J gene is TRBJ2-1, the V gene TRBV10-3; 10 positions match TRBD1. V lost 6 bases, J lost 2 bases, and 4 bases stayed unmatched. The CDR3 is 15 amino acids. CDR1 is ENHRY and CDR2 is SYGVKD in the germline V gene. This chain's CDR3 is CAISEGQGTYNEQFF. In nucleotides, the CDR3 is TGTGCCATCAGCGAGGGACAGGGGACCTACAATGAGCAGTTCTTC.

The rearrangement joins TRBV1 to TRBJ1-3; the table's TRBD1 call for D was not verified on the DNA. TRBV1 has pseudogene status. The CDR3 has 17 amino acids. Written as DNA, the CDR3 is TGCACCAGCAGCCAAGATCATGTCAGAATCTCTGGAAACACCATATATTTT. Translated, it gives CTSSQDHVRISGNTIYF.

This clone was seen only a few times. The CDR3 bases are TGTGCCAGCAGCCCGAGGAACACCGGGGAGCTGTTTTTT. This sequence encodes CASSPRNTGELFF. The gene calls are TRBV7-9 and TRBJ2-2; D gene unclear. This CDR3 has 13 residues. V was cut by 5 bases and J by 1 base, with 5 bases left in between. CDR1 is SEHNR, CDR2 FQNEAQ, per germline (reference sequence).

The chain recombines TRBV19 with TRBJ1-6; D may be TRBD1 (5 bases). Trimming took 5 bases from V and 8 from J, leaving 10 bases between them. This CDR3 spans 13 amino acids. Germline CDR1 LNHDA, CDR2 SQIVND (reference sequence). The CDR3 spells CASSLTTDSPLHF. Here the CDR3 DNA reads TGTGCCAGTAGTCTCACGACAGATTCACCCCTCCACTTT.

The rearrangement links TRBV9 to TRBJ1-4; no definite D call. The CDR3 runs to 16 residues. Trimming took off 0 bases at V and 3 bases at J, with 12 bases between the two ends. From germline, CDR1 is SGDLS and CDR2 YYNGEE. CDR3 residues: CASSVVSRNPNEKLFF. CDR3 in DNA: TGTGCCAGCAGCGTAGTTAGTCGAAATCCTAATGAAAAACTGTTTTTT.

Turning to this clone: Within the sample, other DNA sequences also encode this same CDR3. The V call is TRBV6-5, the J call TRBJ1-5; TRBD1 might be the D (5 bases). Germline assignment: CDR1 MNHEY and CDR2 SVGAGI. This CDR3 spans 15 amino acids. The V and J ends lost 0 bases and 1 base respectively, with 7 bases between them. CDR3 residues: CASSYSGPSNQPQHF. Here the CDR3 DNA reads TGTGCCAGCAGTTACTCGGGGCCAAGCAATCAGCCCCAGCATTTT.

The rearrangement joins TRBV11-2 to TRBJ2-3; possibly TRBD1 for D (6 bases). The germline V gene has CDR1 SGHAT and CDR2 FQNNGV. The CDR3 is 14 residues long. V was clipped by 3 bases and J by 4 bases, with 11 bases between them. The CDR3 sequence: CASSFGGGADTQYF. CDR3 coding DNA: TGTGCCAGCAGCTTTGGGGGCGGAGCAGATACGCAGTATTTT.

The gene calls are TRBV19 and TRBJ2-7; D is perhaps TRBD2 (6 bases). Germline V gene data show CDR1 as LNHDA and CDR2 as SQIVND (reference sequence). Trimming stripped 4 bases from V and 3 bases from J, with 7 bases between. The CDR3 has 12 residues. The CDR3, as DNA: TGTGCCAGTAGTAGAGCGGGCTACGAGCAGTACTTC. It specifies CASSRAGYEQYF.

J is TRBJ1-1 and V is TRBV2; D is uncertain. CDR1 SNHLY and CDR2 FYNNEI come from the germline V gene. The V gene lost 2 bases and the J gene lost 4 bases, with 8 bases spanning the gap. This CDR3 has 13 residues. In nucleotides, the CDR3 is TGTGCCAGCAGTGAACGGCAGGCCACTGAAGCTTTCTTT. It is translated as CASSERQATEAFF.